These 22 T cell receptor beta chains originate from one sample sequenced in a study of T cell responses to AZD1222 COVID-19 vaccine. Assay used: immunoSEQ multiplex PCR; TCRdb lists only in-frame clones, some missing. The sample carries 240,000 or so clones, 85% to 95% recorded once. Sequenced material: peripheral blood, taken on day 0 of AZD1222 vaccination. Source of these receptors: an adult in good health.

This chain uses TRBV27 with TRBJ2-7; TRBD2 might be the D (6 bases). The CDR3 is 15 amino acids. Germline V gives CDR1 MNHEY, CDR2 SMNVEV (reference sequence). V was cut by 4 bases and J by 3 bases, with 16 bases left in between. The chain's CDR3 is CASSSGGLGVYEQYF. The CDR3 DNA reads TGTGCCAGCAGTTCCGGGGGACTTGGAGTCTACGAGCAGTACTTC.

This rearrangement joins TRBV19 to TRBJ2-1, with TRBD2 matching over 10 bases. The length of the CDR3 is 13 residues. Looked up from germline, CDR1 is LNHDA and CDR2 is SQIVND (reference sequence). For the CDR3, the DNA is TGTTCTACCACTACAGCGGGAGGGGGTGAGCAGTTCTTC. This codes for CSTTTAGGGEQFF. Filled out from reference TRBV19 and TRBJ2-1, the complete variable domain reads DGGITQSPKYLFRKEGQNVTLSCEQNLNHDAMYWYRQDPGQGLRLIYYSQIVNDFQKGDIAEGYSVSREKKESFPLTVTSAQKNPTAFYLCSTTTAGGGEQFFGPGTRLTVL.

V usage is TRBV11-1 and J usage is TRBJ2-7; weak D call: TRBD2 (7 bases). V lost 5 bases, J lost 4 bases, and 9 bases lay in between. CDR3 size: 12 residues. Germline V gene lookup returns CDR1 SGHAT and CDR2 FQDESV (reference sequence). CDR3 DNA sequence: TGTGCCAGCAGCAGGGGGGGGTACGAGCAGTACTTC. Protein sequence: CASSRGGYEQYF. Combining the CDR3 with reference TRBV11-1 and TRBJ2-7 gives the whole variable domain EAEVAQSPRYKITEKSQAVAFWCDPISGHATLYWYRQILGQGPELLVQFQDESVVDDSQLPKDRFSAERLKGVDSTLKIQPAELGDSAMYLCASSRGGYEQYFGPGTRLTVT.

As to this clone: Other DNA sequences in the sample encode the same CDR3. The V call is TRBV5-4, the J call TRBJ1-4, with 9 bases fitting TRBD1. The CDR3 runs to 15 residues. CDR1 is SGHNT and CDR2 is YYREEE in the germline V gene (reference sequence). Germline trimming cut 3 bases from V and 8 bases from J; bases unmatched to any gene: 8. The DNA of the CDR3 is TGTGCCAGCAGCTCCCCCGGGACAGGGAACGAAAAACTGTTTTTT. Amino acids: CASSSPGTGNEKLFF.

This clone was seen just once. The rearrangement uses TRBV10-1 and TRBJ2-7; D not certain. The CDR3 is 14 amino acids. V was clipped by 3 bases and J by 6 bases, with 15 bases between them. Germline V gives CDR1 WNHNN, CDR2 SYGVQD (reference sequence). CDR3 DNA: TGCGCCAGCAGTGAAGGTAGCCCGCTGGGCGAGCAGTACTTC. This codes for CASSEGSPLGEQYF.

Points on this clone: Other DNA sequences of this sample code for an identical CDR3. This chain uses TRBV28 with TRBJ2-7; the D is unclear. V was trimmed by 6 bases and J by 4 bases, leaving 7 bases between them. The CDR3 spans 11 residues. Germline V lookup: CDR1 MDHEN, CDR2 SYDVKM. The CDR3 DNA reads TGTGCCAGCAGGGGGTCGTACGAGCAGTACTTC. Encoded protein: CASRGSYEQYF.

The J gene is TRBJ2-1, the V gene TRBV3-1 (or the pseudogene TRBV3-2); 14 nucleotides line up with TRBD2. Looked up from germline, CDR1 is LGHDT and CDR2 is YNNKEL (reference sequence). J gave up 5 bases and V 8 bases, and 5 bases lay outside the gene matches. The CDR3 has 15 residues. The CDR3 loop is CASSPGLAGDNEQFF. The CDR3 DNA reads as TGTGCCAGCTCTCCGGGACTAGCGGGAGACAATGAGCAGTTCTTC.

The chain is built from TRBV10-3 and TRBJ2-1; possibly TRBD2 for D (5 bases). Per germline, CDR1 ENHRY and CDR2 SYGVKD. CDR3 length: 13 residues. V shed 0 bases and J shed 15 bases, with 15 bases lying between them. Here the CDR3 reads CAISESEVAEVFF. The CDR3 bases are TGTGCCATCAGTGAGTCGGAGGTGGCCGAGGTGTTCTTC.

V is TRBV30 and J is TRBJ1-5; D gene uncertain. CDR3 length: 15 amino acids. Deletions cut 2 bases from V and 3 bases from J, with 14 bases between. The germline V gene encodes CDR1 GTSNPN and CDR2 SVGIG (reference sequence). The CDR3 is CAWSPPPGFNQPQHF. The DNA of the CDR3 is TGTGCCTGGAGTCCCCCTCCCGGATTCAATCAGCCCCAGCATTTT.

Here the CDR3 reads CADVISTEAFF. CDR3 nucleotides: TGTGCCGATGTTATAAGCACTGAAGCTTTCTTT. The J gene is TRBJ1-1, the V gene TRBV12-3 or TRBV12-4; no clear D gene. V lost 11 bases and J lost 4, with 11 bases in between. The CDR3 spans 11 residues.

The V and J genes are TRBV28 and TRBJ1-3, with D possibly matching TRBD1 (6 bases). From germline, CDR1 is MDHEN and CDR2 SYDVKM. This CDR3 region has 14 residues. The V end was cut by 3 bases, the J end by 4 bases, with 10 bases between. The DNA for the CDR3 is TGTGCCAGCAGTTTCGGGGGCGGCGGAAACACCATATATTTT. It codes for CASSFGGGGNTIYF.

This clone was seen once. The V and J genes are TRBV2 and TRBJ2-3; 11 bases map to TRBD2. J lost 4 bases, V lost 6 bases, and 6 bases had no gene match. Germline loops: CDR1 SNHLY, CDR2 FYNNEI. The CDR3 runs to 15 residues. CDR3 nucleotide sequence: TGTGCCAGCAGGTTCGAACTAGCGGGAGCAGATACGCAGTATTTT. As protein: CASRFELAGADTQYF.

The rearrangement links TRBV7-2 to TRBJ2-1, with 11 bases fitting TRBD2. Looked up from germline, CDR1 is SGHTA and CDR2 is FQGNSA. The trim removed 1 base at V and 4 bases at J, leaving 0 bases unmatched. The CDR3 consists of 15 residues. CDR3 loop: CASSLGLAGYNEQFF. CDR3 nucleotide sequence: TGTGCCAGCAGCTTAGGACTAGCGGGGTACAATGAGCAGTTCTTC.

The rearrangement links TRBV7-2 to TRBJ1-3; no definite D call. The CDR3 has 13 residues. The germline CDR1 and CDR2 sequences are SGHTA and FQGNSA. The germline V and J ends were trimmed by 5 bases and 0 bases, with 5 bases remaining between them. CDR3 in DNA: TGTGCCAGCAGCCCCTTCTCTGGAAACACCATATATTTT. Its protein product is CASSPFSGNTIYF.

This rearrangement joins TRBV19 to TRBJ1-2; D is ambiguous. V shed 6 bases and J shed 2 bases, with 16 bases lying between them. Germline V gene data show CDR1 as LNHDA and CDR2 as SQIVND (reference sequence). The CDR3 loop spans 15 amino acids. CDR3 residues: CASRRGERANYGYTF. The CDR3, as DNA: TGTGCCAGTAGACGAGGAGAGAGGGCGAACTATGGCTACACCTTC.

In its sample, this clone was seen once. The CDR3, as DNA: TGTGCCAGCAGCCCTGGGACAGGGGAGGGCTACACCTTC. Its translation: CASSPGTGEGYTF. The rearrangement joins TRBV3-1 (or the pseudogene TRBV3-2) to TRBJ1-2, with 10 bases identical to TRBD1. The junction had 4 bases not matched to a gene; V was cut back by 4 bases and J by 8 bases. Germline CDR1 and CDR2: LGHDT and YNNKEL (reference sequence). CDR3 length: 13 residues.

CDR3 in DNA: TGCGCCAGCAGCCAAGTCGAGGGCCTCTCTGGCGAGCAGTACTTC. It yields the protein CASSQVEGLSGEQYF. The rearrangement uses TRBV4-1 and TRBJ2-7, with a tentative D call TRBD2 (5 bases). V shed 1 base and J shed 6 bases, with 16 bases lying between them. The germline V gene has CDR1 MGHRA and CDR2 YSYEKL. The CDR3 length is 15 residues.

This clone was recorded once. The V gene is TRBV19, the J gene TRBJ2-1, with D possibly matching TRBD2 (6 bases). CDR3 length equals 15 residues. The germline V gene encodes CDR1 LNHDA and CDR2 SQIVND (reference sequence). V dropped 5 bases and J dropped 3 bases, with 14 bases sitting between them. This CDR3 is CASSLRTNGYNEQFF. DNA for the CDR3: TGTGCCAGTAGTCTCCGGACTAACGGCTACAATGAGCAGTTCTTC.

Concerning this clone itself: Different DNA sequences within this sample yield the same CDR3. The V gene is TRBV27, the J gene TRBJ1-5, with D possibly matching TRBD1 (5 bases). Germline V CDR1 and CDR2: MNHEY, SMNVEV (reference sequence). Between the trimmed V and J ends, which lost 3 bases and 5 bases, there was a span of 8 bases. The CDR3 runs to 13 residues. The CDR3 DNA is TGTGCCAGCAGTTTTGGCAGGGATCAGCCCCAGCATTTT. Translated: CASSFGRDQPQHF.

The chain has TRBV11-2 and TRBJ2-7; 8 positions match TRBD1. This CDR3 region has 16 residues. V lost 5 bases, J lost 2 bases, and 11 bases stayed unmatched. Per the germline V gene, CDR1 is SGHAT and CDR2 is FQNNGV. The CDR3 loop is CASSPVSRQGPYEQYF. The CDR3 bases are TGTGCCAGCAGCCCAGTCTCGAGACAGGGGCCCTACGAGCAGTACTTC.

V usage is TRBV7-3 and J usage is TRBJ2-2, with 8 bases that match TRBD2. This CDR3 is built from 17 residues. V was clipped by 2 bases and J by 5 bases; unmatched bases: 10. CDR1 and CDR2 (germline): SGHTA, FQGTGA. The CDR3 bases are TGTGCCAGCAGCTTAGGTTACGGACTAGCTGGGACCGGGGAGCTGTTTTTT. Protein sequence: CASSLGYGLAGTGELFF.

The rearrangement uses TRBV28 and TRBJ2-3; D is perhaps TRBD1 or TRBD2 (5 bases each). The V gene lost 4 bases and the J gene lost 8 bases, with 13 bases spanning the gap. Germline V CDR1 and CDR2: MDHEN, SYDVKM. This CDR3 spans 13 amino acids. CDR3 nucleotides: TGTGCCAGCAGTTCACGGGACCCGGGTACGCAGTATTTT. Translation: CASSSRDPGTQYF.